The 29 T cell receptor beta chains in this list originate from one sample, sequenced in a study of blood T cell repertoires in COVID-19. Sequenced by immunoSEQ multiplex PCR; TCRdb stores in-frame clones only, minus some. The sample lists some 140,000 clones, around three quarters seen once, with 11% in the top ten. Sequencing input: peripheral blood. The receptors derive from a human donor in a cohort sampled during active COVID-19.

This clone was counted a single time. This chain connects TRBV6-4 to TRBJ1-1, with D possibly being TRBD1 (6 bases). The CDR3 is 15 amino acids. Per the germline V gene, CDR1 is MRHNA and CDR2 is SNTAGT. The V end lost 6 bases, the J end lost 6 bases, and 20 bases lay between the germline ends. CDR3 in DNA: TGTGCCAGCAGGATAGAAAGCAGGGGATTCGCTGAAGCTTTCTTT. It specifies CASRIESRGFAEAFF.

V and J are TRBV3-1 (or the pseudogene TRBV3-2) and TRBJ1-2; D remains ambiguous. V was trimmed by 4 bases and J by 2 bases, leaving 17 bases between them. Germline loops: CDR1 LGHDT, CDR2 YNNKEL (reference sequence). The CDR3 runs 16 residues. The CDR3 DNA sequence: TGTGCCAGCAGCCGATCGGGGTTTTTCCGAAACTATGGCTACACCTTC. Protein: CASSRSGFFRNYGYTF.

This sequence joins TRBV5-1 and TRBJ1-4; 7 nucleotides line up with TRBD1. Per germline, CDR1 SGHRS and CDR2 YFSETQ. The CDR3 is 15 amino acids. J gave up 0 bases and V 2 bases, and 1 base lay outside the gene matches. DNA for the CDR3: TGCGCCAGCAGCTTCGACAGGGCAACTAATGAAAAACTGTTTTTT. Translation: CASSFDRATNEKLFF.

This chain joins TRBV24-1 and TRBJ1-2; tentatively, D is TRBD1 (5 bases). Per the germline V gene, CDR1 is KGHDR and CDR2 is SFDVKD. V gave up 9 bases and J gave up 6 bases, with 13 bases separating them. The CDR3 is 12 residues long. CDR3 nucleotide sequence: TGTGCCACCGGGGGGAGGCCGGATGGCTACACCTTC. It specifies CATGGRPDGYTF.

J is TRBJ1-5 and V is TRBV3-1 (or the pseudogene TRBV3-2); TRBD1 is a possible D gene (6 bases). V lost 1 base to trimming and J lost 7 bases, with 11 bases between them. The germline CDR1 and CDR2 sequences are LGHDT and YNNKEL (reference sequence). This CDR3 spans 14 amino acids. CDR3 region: CASSQGGPRQPQHF. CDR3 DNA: TGTGCCAGCAGCCAAGGGGGGCCCCGGCAGCCCCAGCATTTT.

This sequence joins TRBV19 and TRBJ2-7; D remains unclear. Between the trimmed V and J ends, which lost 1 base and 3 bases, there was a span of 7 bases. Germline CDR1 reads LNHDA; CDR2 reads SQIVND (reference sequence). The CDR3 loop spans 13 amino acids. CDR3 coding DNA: TGTGCCAGTAGTATAGGCCCCAGCTACGAGCAGTACTTC. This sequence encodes CASSIGPSYEQYF.

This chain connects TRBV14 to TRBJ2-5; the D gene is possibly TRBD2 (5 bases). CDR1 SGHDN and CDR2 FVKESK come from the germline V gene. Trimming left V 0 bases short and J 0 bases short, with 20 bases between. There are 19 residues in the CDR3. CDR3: CASSQERTGSTPNQETQYF. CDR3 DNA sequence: TGTGCCAGCAGCCAAGAGCGGACTGGGAGTACTCCCAACCAAGAGACCCAGTACTTC.

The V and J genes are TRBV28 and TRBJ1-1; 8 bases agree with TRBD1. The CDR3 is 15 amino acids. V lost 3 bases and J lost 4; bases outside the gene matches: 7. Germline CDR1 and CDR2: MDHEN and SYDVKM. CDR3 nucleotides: TGTGCCAGCAGTTTCTATGGGCAGGGGGCCACTGAAGCTTTCTTT. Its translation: CASSFYGQGATEAFF.

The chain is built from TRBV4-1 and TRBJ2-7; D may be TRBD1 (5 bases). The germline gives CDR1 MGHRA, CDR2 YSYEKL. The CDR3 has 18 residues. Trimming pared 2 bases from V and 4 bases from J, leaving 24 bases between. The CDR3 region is CASSQTSRSGHRNYEQYF. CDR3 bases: TGCGCCAGCAGCCAAACAAGTCGATCAGGACACAGGAATTACGAGCAGTACTTC.

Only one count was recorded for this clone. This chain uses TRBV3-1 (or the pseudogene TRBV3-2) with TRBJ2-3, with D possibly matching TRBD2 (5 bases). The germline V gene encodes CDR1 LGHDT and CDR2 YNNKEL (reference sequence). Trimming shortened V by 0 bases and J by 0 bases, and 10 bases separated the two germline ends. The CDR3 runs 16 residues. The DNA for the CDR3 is TGTGCCAGCAGCCAAGAACTACGGAGGAGCACAGATACGCAGTATTTT. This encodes CASSQELRRSTDTQYF.

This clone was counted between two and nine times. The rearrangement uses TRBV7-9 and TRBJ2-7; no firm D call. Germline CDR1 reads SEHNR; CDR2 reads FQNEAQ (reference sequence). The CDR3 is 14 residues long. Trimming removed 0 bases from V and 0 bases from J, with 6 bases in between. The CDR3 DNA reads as TGTGCCAGCAGCTTAGCCTCTCGCTCCTACGAGCAGTACTTC. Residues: CASSLASRSYEQYF. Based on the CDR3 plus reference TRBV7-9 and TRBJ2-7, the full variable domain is DTGVSQNPRHKITKRGQNVTFRCDPISEHNRLYWYRQTLGQGPEFLTYFQNEAQLEKSRLLSDRFSAERPKGSFSTLEIQRTEQGDSAMYLCASSLASRSYEQYFGPGTRLTVT.

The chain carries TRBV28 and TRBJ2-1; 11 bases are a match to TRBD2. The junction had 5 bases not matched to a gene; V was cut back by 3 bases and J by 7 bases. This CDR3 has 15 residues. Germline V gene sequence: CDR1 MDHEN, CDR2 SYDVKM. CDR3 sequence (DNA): TGTGCCAGCAGTTTTATACTAGCGGGAGCGAATGAGCAGTTCTTC. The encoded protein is CASSFILAGANEQFF.

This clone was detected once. The CDR3: CASSTTGSYEQYF. CDR3 DNA: TGTGCCAGCAGTACGACAGGCTCCTACGAGCAGTACTTC. The chain employs TRBV6-5 and TRBJ2-7; TRBD1 is a possible D gene (6 bases). The CDR3 is 13 amino acids. The V end was cut by 5 bases, the J end by 0 bases, with 8 bases between. Germline CDR1 is MNHEY and CDR2 is SVGAGI.

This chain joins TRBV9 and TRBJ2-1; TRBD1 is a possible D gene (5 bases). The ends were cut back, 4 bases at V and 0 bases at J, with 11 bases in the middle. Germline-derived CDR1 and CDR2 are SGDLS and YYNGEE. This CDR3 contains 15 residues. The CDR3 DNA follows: TGTGCCAGCAGCTTCGTCGACAGCTCCTACAATGAGCAGTTCTTC. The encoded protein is CASSFVDSSYNEQFF.

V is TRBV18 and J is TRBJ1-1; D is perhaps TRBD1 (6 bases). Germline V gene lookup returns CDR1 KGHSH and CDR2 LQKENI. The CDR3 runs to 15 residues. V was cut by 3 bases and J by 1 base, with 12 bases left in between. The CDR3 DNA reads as TGTGCCAGCTCACCCATAGGGACACAGAACACTGAAGCTTTCTTT. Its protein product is CASSPIGTQNTEAFF.

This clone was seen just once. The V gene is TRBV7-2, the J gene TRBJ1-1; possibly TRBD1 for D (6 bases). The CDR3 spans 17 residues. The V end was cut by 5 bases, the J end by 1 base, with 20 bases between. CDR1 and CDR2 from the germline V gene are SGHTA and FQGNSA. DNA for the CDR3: TGTGCCAGCAGCCTATTCGGCGGGGGCGTAGGGAACACTGAAGCTTTCTTT. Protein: CASSLFGGGVGNTEAFF.

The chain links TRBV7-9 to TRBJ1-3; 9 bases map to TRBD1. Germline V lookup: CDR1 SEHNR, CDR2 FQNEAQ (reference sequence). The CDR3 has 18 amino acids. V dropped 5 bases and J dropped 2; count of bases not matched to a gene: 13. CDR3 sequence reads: CASSARDREFSTGNTIYF. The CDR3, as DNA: TGTGCCAGCAGCGCCCGGGACAGGGAGTTTAGTACTGGAAACACCATATATTTT.

Here the CDR3 DNA reads TGCGCCAGCAGTCAATGGGACAGGGTACAGCGGGAGTCCTACGAGCAGTACTTC. This translates into CASSQWDRVQRESYEQYF. The chain has TRBV23-1 and TRBJ2-7, with D perhaps matching TRBD1 (9 bases). TRBV23-1 is known as an ORF, though its function is uncertain. Trimming stripped 1 base from V and 1 base from J, with 20 bases between. This CDR3 is built from 18 residues.

The CDR3 is CASSLAMGQGSTGELFF. In nucleotides, the CDR3 is TGTGCCAGCAGCTTAGCTATGGGACAGGGGAGCACCGGGGAGCTGTTTTTT. The chain links TRBV7-6 to TRBJ2-2; TRBD1 matches 10 bases. Per germline, CDR1 SGHVS and CDR2 FNYEAQ. The CDR3 covers 17 residues. Trimming at V came to 0 bases and at J to 4 bases, leaving 5 bases not matched to a gene.

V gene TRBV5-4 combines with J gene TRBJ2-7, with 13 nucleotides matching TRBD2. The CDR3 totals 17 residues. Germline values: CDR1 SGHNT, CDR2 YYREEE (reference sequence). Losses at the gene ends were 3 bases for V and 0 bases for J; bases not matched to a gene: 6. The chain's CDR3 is CASSYGLAGARSYEQYF. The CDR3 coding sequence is TGTGCCAGCAGCTACGGACTAGCGGGGGCCCGCTCCTACGAGCAGTACTTC.

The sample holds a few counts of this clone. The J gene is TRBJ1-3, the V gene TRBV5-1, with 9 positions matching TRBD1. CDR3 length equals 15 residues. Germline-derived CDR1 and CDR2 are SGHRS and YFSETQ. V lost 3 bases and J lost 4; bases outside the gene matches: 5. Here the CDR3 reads CASSSTGGDGNTIYF. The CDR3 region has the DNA TGCGCCAGCAGCTCTACAGGGGGCGACGGAAACACCATATATTTT.

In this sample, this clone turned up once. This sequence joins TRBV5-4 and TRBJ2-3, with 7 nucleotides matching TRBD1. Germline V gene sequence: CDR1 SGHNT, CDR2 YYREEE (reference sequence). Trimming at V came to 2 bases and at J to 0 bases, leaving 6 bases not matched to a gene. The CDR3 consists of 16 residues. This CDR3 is CASSLRTGVSTDTQYF. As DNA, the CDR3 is TGTGCCAGCAGCTTAAGAACAGGGGTCAGCACAGATACGCAGTATTTT.

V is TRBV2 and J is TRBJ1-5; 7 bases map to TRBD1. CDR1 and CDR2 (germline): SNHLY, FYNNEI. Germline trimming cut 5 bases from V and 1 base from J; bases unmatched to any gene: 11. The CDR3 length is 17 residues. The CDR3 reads CASSRYRGYLSNQPQHF. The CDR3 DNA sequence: TGTGCCAGCAGTCGATACAGGGGATACCTGAGCAATCAGCCCCAGCATTTT.

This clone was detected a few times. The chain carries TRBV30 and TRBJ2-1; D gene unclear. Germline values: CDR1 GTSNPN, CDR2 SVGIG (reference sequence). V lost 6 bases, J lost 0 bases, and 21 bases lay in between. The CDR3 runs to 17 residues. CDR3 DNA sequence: TGTGCCTGCACTCCGTTCGACCAGGCCCCCTCCTACAATGAGCAGTTCTTC. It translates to CACTPFDQAPSYNEQFF.

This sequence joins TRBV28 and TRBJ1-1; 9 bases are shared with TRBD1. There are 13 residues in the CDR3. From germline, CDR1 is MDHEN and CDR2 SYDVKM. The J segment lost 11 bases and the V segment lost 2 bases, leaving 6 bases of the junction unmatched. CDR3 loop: CASSLEGDRAAFF. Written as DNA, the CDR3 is TGTGCCAGCAGTTTAGAGGGGGACAGGGCCGCTTTCTTT.

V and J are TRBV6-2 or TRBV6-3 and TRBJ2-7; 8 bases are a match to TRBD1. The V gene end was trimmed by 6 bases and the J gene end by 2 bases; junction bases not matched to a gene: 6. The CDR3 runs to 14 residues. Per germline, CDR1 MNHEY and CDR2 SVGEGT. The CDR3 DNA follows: TGTGCCAGCAGCGGGACAGGTAACCCCTACGAGCAGTACTTC. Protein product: CASSGTGNPYEQYF.

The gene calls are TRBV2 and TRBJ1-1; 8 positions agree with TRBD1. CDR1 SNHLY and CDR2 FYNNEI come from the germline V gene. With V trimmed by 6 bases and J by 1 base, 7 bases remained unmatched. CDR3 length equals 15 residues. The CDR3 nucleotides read TGTGCCAGCAGGGAGACAGGGGTACCGAACACTGAAGCTTTCTTT. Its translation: CASRETGVPNTEAFF.

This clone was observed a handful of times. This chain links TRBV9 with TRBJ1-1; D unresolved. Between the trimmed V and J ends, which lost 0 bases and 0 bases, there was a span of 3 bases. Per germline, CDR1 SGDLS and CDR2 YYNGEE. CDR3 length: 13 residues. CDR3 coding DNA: TGTGCCAGCAGCGTAGCCTTGAACACTGAAGCTTTCTTT. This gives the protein CASSVALNTEAFF.

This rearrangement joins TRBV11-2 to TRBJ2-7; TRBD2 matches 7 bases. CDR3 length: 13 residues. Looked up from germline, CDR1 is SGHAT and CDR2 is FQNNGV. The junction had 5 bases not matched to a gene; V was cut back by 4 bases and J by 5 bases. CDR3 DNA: TGTGCCAGCAGCTCGGGGAGGGTCCACGAGCAGTACTTC. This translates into CASSSGRVHEQYF.